The TCR beta chain described here comes from a study of blood T cell repertoires in COVID-19. Study at large: T cells, B-cell-depleted T cells, or PBMCs provided the cDNA or gDNA that served as material.

There are a few counts of this clone. CDR3 length equals 14 residues. Germline CDR1 SGHAT, CDR2 FQNNGV. V lost 6 bases to trimming and J lost 2 bases; unmatched junction nucleotides: 4. Clones were sequenced by immunoSEQ multiplex PCR, and TCRdb holds only the in-frame ones, with some missing. The sample lists 250,000 to 300,000 clones; around 83% were seen once. The TCR was taken from a man at least 80 years old with acute or convalescent COVID-19. This rearrangement joins TRBV11-2 to TRBJ1-5; 7 bases line up with TRBD1. Sequencing was carried out using peripheral blood. CDR3 bases: TGTGCCAGCAGTCTCGGACAGGGCAATCAGCCCCAGCATTTT. Its protein product is CASSLGQGNQPQHF.